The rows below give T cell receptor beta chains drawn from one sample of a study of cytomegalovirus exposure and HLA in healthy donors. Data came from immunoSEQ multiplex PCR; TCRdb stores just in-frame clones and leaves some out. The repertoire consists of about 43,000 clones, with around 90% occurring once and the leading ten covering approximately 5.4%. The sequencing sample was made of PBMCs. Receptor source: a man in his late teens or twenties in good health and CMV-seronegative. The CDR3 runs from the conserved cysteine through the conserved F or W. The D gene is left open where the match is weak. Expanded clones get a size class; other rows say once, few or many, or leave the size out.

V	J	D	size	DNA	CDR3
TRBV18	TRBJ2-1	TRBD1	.	TGTGCCAGCTCACTTCCGACAGGGTATGAGCAGTTCTTC	CASSLPTGYEQFF
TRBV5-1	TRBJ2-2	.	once	TGCGCCAGCAGCCCTGGACAGACGACCAGAAGGTGGGAGCTGTTTTTT	CASSPGQTTRRWELFF
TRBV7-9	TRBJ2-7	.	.	TGTGCCAGCAGCGACACGGCCTACGAGCAGTACTTC	CASSDTAYEQYF
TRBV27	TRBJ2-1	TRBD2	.	TGTGCCAGCAGTGAGTCTAGCGGGAGCTACAATGAGCAGTTCTTC	CASSESSGSYNEQFF
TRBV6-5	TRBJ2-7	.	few	TGTGCCAGCAGTTACTCGGTAGCGCGGGGCGACGAGCAGTACTTC	CASSYSVARGDEQYF
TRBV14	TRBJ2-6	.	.	TGTGCCAGCAGCCAAGCCAGGGTTGGGGCCAACGTCCTGACTTTC	CASSQARVGANVLTF
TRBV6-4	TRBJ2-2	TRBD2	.	TGTGCCAGCAGTTTTACTAGCGGTAACACCGGGGAGCTGTTTTTT	CASSFTSGNTGELFF
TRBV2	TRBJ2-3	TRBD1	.	TGTGCCAGCAGAGGCTGGGACAGGGTGACTGATACGCAGTATTTT	CASRGWDRVTDTQYF
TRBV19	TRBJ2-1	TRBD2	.	TGTGCCAGTAAGGGAAGTGGGGGACTAGCTTTCAATGAGCAGTTCTTC	CASKGSGGLAFNEQFF
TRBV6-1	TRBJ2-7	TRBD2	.	TGTGCCAGCAGTCATGGACTAGCGGTTTACGAGCAGTACTTC	CASSHGLAVYEQYF
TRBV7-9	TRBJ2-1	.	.	TGTGCCAGCAGCCCAATCCCGGGGAATGAGCAGTTCTTC	CASSPIPGNEQFF
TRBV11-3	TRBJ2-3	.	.	TGTGCCAGCAGCCTAGGGGCTAGCACAGATACGCAGTATTTT	CASSLGASTDTQYF
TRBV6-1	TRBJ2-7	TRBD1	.	TGTGCCAGCAGTGTTTCACAGGGGGCCCACGAGCAGTACTTC	CASSVSQGAHEQYF
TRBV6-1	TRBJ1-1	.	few	TGTGCCAGCAGTGAACAGGACGGGGACACTGAAGCTTTCTTT	CASSEQDGDTEAFF
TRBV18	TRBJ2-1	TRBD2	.	TGTGCCAGCTCACCGAAGGGACTAGCGGGAGACGAGCAGTTCTTC	CASSPKGLAGDEQFF
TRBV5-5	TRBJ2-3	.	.	TGTGCCAGCAGCTCGGGTCGCTTGGATACGCAGTATTTT	CASSSGRLDTQYF
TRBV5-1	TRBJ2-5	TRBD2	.	TGCGCCAGCCAGACTAGCGGGGGACTGCAAGAGACCCAGTACTTC	CASQTSGGLQETQYF
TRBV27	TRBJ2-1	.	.	TGTGCCAGCAGTCCCCCACAGCGGTTACTGATCAATGAGCAGTTCTTC	CASSPPQRLLINEQFF
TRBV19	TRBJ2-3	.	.	TGTGCCAGTAGAACAGCTAGCACAGATACGCAGTATTTT	CASRTASTDTQYF
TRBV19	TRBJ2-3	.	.	TGTGCCAGTAGTATCGTAGGCAGGGTCAGCACAGATACGCAGTATTTT	CASSIVGRVSTDTQYF
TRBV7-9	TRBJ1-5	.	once	TGTGCCAGCAGCTTAGGAGGTTACCAGCCCCAGCATTTT	CASSLGGYQPQHF
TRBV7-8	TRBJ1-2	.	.	TGTGCCAGCAGCTTAAGCGGTTTTGGGTCGTCCCGGGGCTACACCTTC	CASSLSGFGSSRGYTF
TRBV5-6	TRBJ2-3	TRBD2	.	TGTGCCAGCAGCTCGGGCGGGAGGGGGGATACGCAGTATTTT	CASSSGGRGDTQYF
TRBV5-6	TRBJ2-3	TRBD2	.	TGTGCCAGCAGCGATGCGGGACTAGCTAACACAGATACGCAGTATTTT	CASSDAGLANTDTQYF
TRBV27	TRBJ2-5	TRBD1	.	TGTGCCAGCAGTAGACAGGGGATGGGAGAGACCCAGTACTTC	CASSRQGMGETQYF
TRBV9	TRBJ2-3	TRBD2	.	TGTGCCAGCAGCGTAGCTACGGGCGGGGGGCGGACAGATACGCAGTATTTT	CASSVATGGGRTDTQYF
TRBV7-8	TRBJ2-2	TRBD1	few	TGTGCCAGCGTCCCGGGGACAGGGTTCCCCGGGGAGCTGTTTTTT	CASVPGTGFPGELFF
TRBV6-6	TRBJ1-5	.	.	TGTGCCAGCAGTTACCCCCAGCAGGTTGGCAATCAGCCCCAGCATTTT	CASSYPQQVGNQPQHF
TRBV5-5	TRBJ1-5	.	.	TGTGCCAGCAGCTTGGAAGTATCAGATCAGCCCCAGCATTTT	CASSLEVSDQPQHF
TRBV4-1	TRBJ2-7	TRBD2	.	TGCGCCAGCAGCGCGCAGAGTAGCGGGAGCTACGAGCAGTACTTC	CASSAQSSGSYEQYF
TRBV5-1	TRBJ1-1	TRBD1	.	TGCGCCAGCAGCCGGGTCGGACAGGTGAACACTGAAGCTTTCTTT	CASSRVGQVNTEAFF
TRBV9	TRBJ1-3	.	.	TGTGCCAGCAGCGAAACAGGGAGCTCTGGAAACACCATATATTTT	CASSETGSSGNTIYF
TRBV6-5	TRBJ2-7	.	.	TGTGCCAGCAGTGTAAACAGGGTCGGGGAGCAGTACTTC	CASSVNRVGEQYF
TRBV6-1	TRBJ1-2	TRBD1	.	TGTGCCAGCAGTTATCAGGGACAGCATGGCTACACCTTC	CASSYQGQHGYTF
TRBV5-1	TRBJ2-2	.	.	TGCGCCAGCAGCTTGGCCGAAATTAGCGGAAACACCGGGGAGCTGTTTTTT	CASSLAEISGNTGELFF
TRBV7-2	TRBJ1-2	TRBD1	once	TGTGCCAGCAGCTTAGAGGGGGCTGTTTCGGATGGCTACACCTTC	CASSLEGAVSDGYTF
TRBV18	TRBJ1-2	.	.	TGTGCCAGCTCACCAGGGGGCAGTTCTAACTATGGCTACACCTTC	CASSPGGSSNYGYTF
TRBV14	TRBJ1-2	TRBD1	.	TGTGCCAGCAGCCCGACAGGGGAGGACTATGGCTACACCTTC	CASSPTGEDYGYTF
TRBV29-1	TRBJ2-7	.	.	TGCAGCGTTGAAGGTTTCGGGAGCTCCTACGAGCAGTACTTC	CSVEGFGSSYEQYF
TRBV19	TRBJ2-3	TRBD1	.	TGTGCCAGTAGCCGACAGGGGCCAAGCACAGATACGCAGTATTTT	CASSRQGPSTDTQYF
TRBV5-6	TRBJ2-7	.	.	TGTGCCAGCAGCTTAGAACACTCCTACGAGCAGTACTTC	CASSLEHSYEQYF
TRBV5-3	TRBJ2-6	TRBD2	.	TGTGCCAGAAGCTTGTCTAGCGGGTCCGGGGCCAACGTCCTGACTTTC	CARSLSSGSGANVLTF
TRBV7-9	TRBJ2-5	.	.	TGTGCCAGCACTCAAGGCGGCAGTTTCCAAGAGACCCAGTACTTC	CASTQGGSFQETQYF
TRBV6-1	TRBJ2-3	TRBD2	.	TGTGCCAGCAGTGAAACCTCTAGCGGGGGGTCCACAGATACGCAGTATTTT	CASSETSSGGSTDTQYF
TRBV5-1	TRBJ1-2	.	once	TGCGCCAGCAGCGTCGACAGTAACTATGGCTACACCTTC	CASSVDSNYGYTF
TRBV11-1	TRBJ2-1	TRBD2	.	TGTGCCAGCAGCTTGGGACTAGCGGGGGGACACAATGAGCAGTTCTTC	CASSLGLAGGHNEQFF
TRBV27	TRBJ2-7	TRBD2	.	TGTGCCAGCAGTTTAACACTGGGACTAGCGGAGTCCTACGAGCAGTACTTC	CASSLTLGLAESYEQYF
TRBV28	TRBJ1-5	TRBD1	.	TGTGCCAGCACCCGGGACAGGGGAGGCAATCAGCCCCAGCATTTT	CASTRDRGGNQPQHF
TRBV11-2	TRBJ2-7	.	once	TGTGCCAGCAGTCCCCCCCGGTACGAGCAGTACTTC	CASSPPRYEQYF
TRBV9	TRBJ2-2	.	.	TGTGCCAGCAGCGTCAGTTCCTCCGGGACAAACACCGGGGAGCTGTTTTTT	CASSVSSSGTNTGELFF
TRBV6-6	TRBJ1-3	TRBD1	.	TGTGCCAGCAGTCCTACAGGGGGCGGAAACACCATATATTTT	CASSPTGGGNTIYF
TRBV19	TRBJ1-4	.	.	TGTGCCAGTAGTACGGGACTAAATGAAAAACTGTTTTTT	CASSTGLNEKLFF
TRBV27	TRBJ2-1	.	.	TGTGCCAGCAGTTTATTCTTGGGCAGGGGATTGGATGAGCAGTTCTTC	CASSLFLGRGLDEQFF
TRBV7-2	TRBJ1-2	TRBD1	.	TGTGCCAGCAGCCAAGCGACAGGGTCGAGGAAGAATGGCTACACCTTC	CASSQATGSRKNGYTF
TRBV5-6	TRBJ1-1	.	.	TGTGCCAGCAGCTTCCGGGACAAAGCTTTCTTT	CASSFRDKAFF
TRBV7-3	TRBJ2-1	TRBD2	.	TGTGCCAGCAGCGCATGGACTAGCGGGAGGGCCAATGAGCAGTTCTTC	CASSAWTSGRANEQFF
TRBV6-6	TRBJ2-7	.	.	TGTGCCAGCAGCCCGCGTCCCGAGCAGTACTTC	CASSPRPEQYF
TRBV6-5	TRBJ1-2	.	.	TGTGCCAGCAGTTACTCGCAGGGCGACTACTATGGCTACACCTTC	CASSYSQGDYYGYTF
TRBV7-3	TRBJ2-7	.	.	TGTGCCAGCAGCCAGGGGCCGATGACCTACGAGCAGTACTTC	CASSQGPMTYEQYF
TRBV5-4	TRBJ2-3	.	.	TGTGCCAGCAGTCCTCTTAGCGGCACAGATACGCAGTATTTT	CASSPLSGTDTQYF